This T cell receptor beta chain was recorded in a study of shared clonotypes between healthy human individuals. General observations from the study: Researchers sampled only blood; tissue repertoires likely differ. Naive subsets tended to show greater estimated richness than memory subsets.

Germline-derived CDR1 and CDR2 are GTSNPN and SVGIG (reference sequence). This CDR3 has 13 amino acids. V gave up 4 bases and J gave up 4 bases; unmatched junction bases: 5. Deep-level running was used for the assay. Using immunoSEQ multiplex PCR, the repertoire was profiled, and TCRdb retains in-frame clones only, with some absent. The sample carries millions of clones, 85% to 95% recorded once. On this clone: The antigen is unknown.

What was sequenced was naive CD4+ T cells sorted from blood. Described subset: CD45RA+ positively selected. The chain links TRBV30 to TRBJ2-3, with TRBD1 identical over 7 bases. This TCR was sampled from a man between 18 and 29 years old in good health. CDR3 coding DNA: TGTGCCTGGACCCGAGGGGGCGCAGATACGCAGTATTTT. Residues: CAWTRGGADTQYF. The full variable domain, completed using reference TRBV30 and TRBJ2-3, is SQTIHQWPATLVQPVGSPLSLECTVEGTSNPNLYWYRQAAGRGLQLLFYSVGIGQISSEVPQNLSASRPQDRQFILSSKKLLLSDSGFYLCAWTRGGADTQYFGPGTRLTVL.